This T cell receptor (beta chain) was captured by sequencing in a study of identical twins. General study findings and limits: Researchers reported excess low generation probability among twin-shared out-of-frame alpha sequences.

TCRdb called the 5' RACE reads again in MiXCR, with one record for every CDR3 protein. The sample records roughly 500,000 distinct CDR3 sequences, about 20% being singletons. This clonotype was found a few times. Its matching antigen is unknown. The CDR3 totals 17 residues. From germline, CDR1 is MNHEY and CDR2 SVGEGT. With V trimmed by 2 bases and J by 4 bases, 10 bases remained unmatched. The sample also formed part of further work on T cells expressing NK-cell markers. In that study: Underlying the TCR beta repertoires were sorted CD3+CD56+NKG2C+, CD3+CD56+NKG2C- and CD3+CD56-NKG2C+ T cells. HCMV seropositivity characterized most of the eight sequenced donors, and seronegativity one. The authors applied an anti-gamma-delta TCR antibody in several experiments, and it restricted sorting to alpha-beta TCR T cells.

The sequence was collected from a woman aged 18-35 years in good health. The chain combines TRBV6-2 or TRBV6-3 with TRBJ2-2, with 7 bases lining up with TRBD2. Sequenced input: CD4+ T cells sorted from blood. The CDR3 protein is CASSYPGRLAITGELFF. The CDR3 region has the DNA TGTGCCAGCAGTTACCCAGGCCGACTAGCTATCACCGGGGAGCTGTTTTTT.